Each of the 21 T cell receptor beta chains below was sequenced from the same sample in a study of T cell changes during pregnancy in multiple sclerosis. Sequenced by immunoSEQ multiplex PCR; TCRdb stores in-frame clones only, minus some. The sample has tens of thousands of clones; approximately 90% are singletons. The sequenced material came from peripheral blood from another person, used as feeder cells. The source of these receptors is a human donor whose cells served as feeder cells for cultures in a pregnancy study.

The chain combines TRBV7-2 with TRBJ1-5, with unresolved D. V was shortened by 4 bases and J by 9 bases, with 7 bases between the two germline ends. CDR1 SGHTA and CDR2 FQGNSA come from the germline V gene. The CDR3 has 11 amino acids. DNA for the CDR3: TGTGCCAGCAGCTCAGGCGGGCCCCAGCATTTT. Translating it yields CASSSGGPQHF.

The CDR3 loop reads CASSLGPGATAETQYF. CDR3 bases: TGTGCCAGCAGCTTGGGGCCGGGGGCGACGGCAGAGACCCAGTACTTC. This chain links TRBV5-6 with TRBJ2-5; either TRBD1 or TRBD2 may fit D (6 bases each). Looked up from germline, CDR1 is SGHDT and CDR2 is YYEEEE. V was trimmed by 0 bases and J by 4 bases, leaving 16 bases between them. The CDR3 length is 16 residues. The full variable domain, with the rest looked up from reference TRBV5-6 and TRBJ2-5, is DAGVTQSPTHLIKTRGQQVTLRCSPKSGHDTVSWYQQALGQGPQFIFQYYEEEERQRGNFPDRFSGHQFPNYSSELNVNALLLGDSALYLCASSLGPGATAETQYFGPGTRLLVL.

The J gene is TRBJ1-3, the V gene TRBV4-1; 7 positions match TRBD1. V lost 4 bases to trimming and J lost 8 bases; unmatched junction nucleotides: 2. Germline CDR1 and CDR2: MGHRA and YSYEKL. The CDR3 has 12 residues. CDR3 loop: CASSPQGHTIYF. As DNA, the CDR3 is TGCGCCAGCAGCCCACAGGGGCACACCATATATTTT.

The chain joins TRBV6-5 to TRBJ1-2; perhaps TRBD1 as D (5 bases). This CDR3 is built from 11 residues. Germline values: CDR1 MNHEY, CDR2 SVGAGI. The ends were cut back, 3 bases at V and 10 bases at J, with 9 bases in the middle. The CDR3 nucleotides are TGTGCCAGCAGTTATGTAGGGACCTACACCTTC. Residues: CASSYVGTYTF.

The J gene is TRBJ1-1, the V gene TRBV9; D uncertain. The CDR3 has 14 residues. The V and J ends lost 4 bases and 3 bases respectively, with 13 bases between them. Germline V gene lookup returns CDR1 SGDLS and CDR2 YYNGEE. The chain's CDR3 is CASSPRVSYTEAFF. DNA of the CDR3: TGTGCCAGCAGCCCCCGAGTAAGTTACACTGAAGCTTTCTTT.

This chain links TRBV30 with TRBJ2-3; no reliable D call. Trimming stripped 1 base from V and 0 bases from J, with 2 bases between. Germline CDR1 GTSNPN, CDR2 SVGIG (reference sequence). CDR3 length: 12 residues. CDR3 loop: CAWSASTDTQYF. CDR3 DNA sequence: TGTGCCTGGAGTGCTAGCACAGATACGCAGTATTTT.

The chain is built from TRBV5-1 and TRBJ1-1, with D tentatively TRBD1 (5 bases). V lost 5 bases and J 5 bases, leaving 10 bases between the germline ends. The germline V gene has CDR1 SGHRS and CDR2 YFSETQ. The CDR3 sequence is 12 residues long. The CDR3 DNA reads TGCGCCAGCAGAGAGGGGTGGACTGAAGCTTTCTTT. This sequence encodes CASREGWTEAFF.

The chain employs TRBV28 and TRBJ2-7, with 13 bases identical to TRBD2. Per the germline V gene, CDR1 is MDHEN and CDR2 is SYDVKM. V trimming: 5 bases; J trimming: 7 bases; junction bases outside the gene matches: 8. CDR3 length equals 15 residues. CDR3 region: CASSPPGLAGWEQYF. CDR3 nucleotide sequence: TGTGCCAGCAGTCCTCCGGGACTAGCGGGATGGGAGCAGTACTTC.

CDR3 bases: TGTGCCAGCAGTCGGGACAATATCTACGAGCAGTACTTC. Residues: CASSRDNIYEQYF. The chain joins TRBV2 to TRBJ2-7, with D maybe TRBD1 (6 bases). V was pared by 5 bases and J by 3 bases, with 11 bases between. Germline loops: CDR1 SNHLY, CDR2 FYNNEI. The CDR3 sequence is 13 residues long.

V and J are TRBV5-6 and TRBJ1-1; TRBD1 aligns across 10 bases. Looked up from germline, CDR1 is SGHDT and CDR2 is YYEEEE. The CDR3 consists of 17 residues. V lost 2 bases and J lost 0; bases outside the gene matches: 7. CDR3: CASSFRTGGSMNTEAFF. The DNA of the CDR3 is TGTGCCAGCAGCTTTCGGACAGGGGGTTCCATGAACACTGAAGCTTTCTTT.

The V and J genes are TRBV4-1 and TRBJ1-2; D may be TRBD1 (5 bases). The CDR3 sequence is 16 residues long. With 1 base removed from V and 5 bases from J, the gap between germline ends came to 17 bases. CDR1 is MGHRA and CDR2 is YSYEKL in the germline V gene. CDR3 nucleotide sequence: TGCGCCAGCAGCCAAGTGCCAGGGCCCACGGGATATGGCTACACCTTC. It translates to CASSQVPGPTGYGYTF.

Notes on this clone: One end of the junction is discordant with germline, which a read error may explain. The gene calls are TRBV7-2 and TRBJ2-5; 14 bases agree with TRBD2. Germline V lookup: CDR1 SGHTA, CDR2 FQGNSA. This CDR3 has 16 residues. DNA of the CDR3: TGTGCCAGCAGCCCGGAGATACCCGGGACTAGCGGGGGCGTGGACTTC. Translation: CASSPEIPGTSGGVDF.

There are a few counts of this clone. The V call is TRBV5-6, the J call TRBJ1-1; TRBD1 is a possible D gene (5 bases). CDR1 and CDR2 (germline): SGHDT, YYEEEE. With 7 bases removed from V and 7 bases from J, the gap between germline ends came to 17 bases. CDR3 length equals 13 residues. Here the CDR3 reads CASFLTGLHEAFF. The CDR3 DNA follows: TGTGCCAGCTTCCTCACAGGACTTCATGAAGCTTTCTTT.

The V gene is TRBV28, the J gene TRBJ2-5; D tentatively fits TRBD1 or TRBD2 (5 bases each). In germline, CDR1 is MDHEN, CDR2 SYDVKM. The V end lost 0 bases, the J end lost 5 bases, and 13 bases lay between the germline ends. The CDR3 has 15 residues. The CDR3 is CASSLWGRGLETQYF. CDR3 DNA sequence: TGTGCCAGCAGTTTATGGGGGCGCGGGTTGGAGACCCAGTACTTC.

V usage is TRBV6-4 and J usage is TRBJ2-2; the D is unclear. Germline V CDR1 and CDR2: MRHNA, SNTAGT. V was clipped by 5 bases and J by 1 base, with 11 bases between them. CDR3 size: 15 residues. For the CDR3, the DNA is TGTGCCAGCAGTTTGGACCCACAGAACACCGGGGAGCTGTTTTTT. Translated: CASSLDPQNTGELFF.

The chain links TRBV30 to TRBJ2-5; TRBD1 matches at 8 bases. Germline trimming cut 5 bases from V and 5 bases from J; bases unmatched to any gene: 10. CDR1 and CDR2 (germline): GTSNPN, SVGIG (reference sequence). The CDR3 is 14 amino acids. The DNA of the CDR3 is TGTGCCTGGGAAGGACAGGGTTTGTACGAGACCCAGTACTTC. Its protein product is CAWEGQGLYETQYF. The full variable domain, with the rest looked up from reference TRBV30 and TRBJ2-5, is SQTIHQWPATLVQPVGSPLSLECTVEGTSNPNLYWYRQAAGRGLQLLFYSVGIGQISSEVPQNLSASRPQDRQFILSSKKLLLSDSGFYLCAWEGQGLYETQYFGPGTRLLVL.

This sequence joins TRBV7-9 and TRBJ2-7; TRBD2 aligns across 7 bases. Losses at the gene ends were 5 bases for V and 2 bases for J; bases not matched to a gene: 6. In germline, CDR1 is SEHNR, CDR2 FQNEAQ (reference sequence). The CDR3 is 14 residues long. The CDR3 DNA follows: TGTGCCAGCAGCCCGACGGGGGGACCCTACGAGCAGTACTTC. Translation gives CASSPTGGPYEQYF.

The chain recombines TRBV6-1 with TRBJ1-1, with 10 bases lining up with TRBD1. CDR1 and CDR2 (germline): MNHNS, SASEGT. CDR3 length: 14 residues. The ends lost 6 bases at V and 5 bases at J; junction bases unmatched: 6. The CDR3: CASSPDRGNTEAFF. For the CDR3, the DNA is TGTGCCAGCAGCCCGGACAGGGGGAATACTGAAGCTTTCTTT.

V and J are TRBV15 and TRBJ2-7, with 12 positions matching TRBD2. Germline lookup yields CDR1 LNHNV and CDR2 YYDKDF (reference sequence). This CDR3 is 18 amino acids long. V was pared by 3 bases and J by 4 bases, with 13 bases of the junction left unmatched. The CDR3 DNA sequence: TGTGCCACCAGCAGGCCCCCTCTCGGACTAGCGGGACCATACGAGCAGTACTTC. It encodes CATSRPPLGLAGPYEQYF.

This sequence joins TRBV28 and TRBJ2-3, with a tentative D call TRBD2 (6 bases). The V end lost 6 bases, the J end lost 6 bases, and 16 bases lay between the germline ends. There are 14 residues in the CDR3. Per the germline V gene, CDR1 is MDHEN and CDR2 is SYDVKM. Here the CDR3 reads CASRNRDFGDTQYF. DNA for the CDR3: TGTGCCAGCAGGAATCGGGACTTCGGGGATACGCAGTATTTT.

The chain is built from TRBV28 and TRBJ2-7, with D possibly TRBD2 on 5 matching bases. Trimming stripped 7 bases from V and 4 bases from J, with 14 bases between. The germline CDR1 and CDR2 sequences are MDHEN and SYDVKM. The CDR3 loop spans 13 amino acids. CDR3 protein: CASTESGVYEQYF. Written as DNA, the CDR3 is TGTGCCAGCACCGAAAGCGGAGTTTACGAGCAGTACTTC.